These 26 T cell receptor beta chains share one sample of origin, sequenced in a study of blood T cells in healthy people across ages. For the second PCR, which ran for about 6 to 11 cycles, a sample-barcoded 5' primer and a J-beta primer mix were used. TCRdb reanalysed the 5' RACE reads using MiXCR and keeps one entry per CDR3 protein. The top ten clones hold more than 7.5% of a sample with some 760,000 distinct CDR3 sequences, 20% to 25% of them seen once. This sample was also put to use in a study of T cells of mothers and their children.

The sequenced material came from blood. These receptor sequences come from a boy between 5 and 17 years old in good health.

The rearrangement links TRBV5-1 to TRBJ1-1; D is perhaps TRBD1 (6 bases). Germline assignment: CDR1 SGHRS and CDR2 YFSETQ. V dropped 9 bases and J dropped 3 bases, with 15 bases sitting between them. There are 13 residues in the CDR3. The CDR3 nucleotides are TGCGCCACTCCTACAGGGTCAGACACTGAAGCTTTCTTT. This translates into CATPTGSDTEAFF.

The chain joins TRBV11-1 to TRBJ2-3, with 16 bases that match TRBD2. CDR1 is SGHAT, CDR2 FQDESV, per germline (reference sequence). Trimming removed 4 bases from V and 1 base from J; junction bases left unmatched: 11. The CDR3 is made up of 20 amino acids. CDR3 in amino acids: CASSSTGTSGRAPGTDTQYF. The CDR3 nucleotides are TGTGCCAGCAGCTCAACCGGGACTAGCGGGAGGGCACCCGGCACAGATACGCAGTATTTT.

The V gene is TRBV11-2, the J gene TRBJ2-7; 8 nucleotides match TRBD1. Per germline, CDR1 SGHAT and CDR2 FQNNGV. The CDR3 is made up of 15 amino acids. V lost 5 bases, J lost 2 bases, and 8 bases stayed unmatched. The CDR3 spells CASSTRQGPTYEQYF. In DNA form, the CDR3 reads TGTGCCAGCAGCACCCGACAGGGGCCCACCTACGAGCAGTACTTC.

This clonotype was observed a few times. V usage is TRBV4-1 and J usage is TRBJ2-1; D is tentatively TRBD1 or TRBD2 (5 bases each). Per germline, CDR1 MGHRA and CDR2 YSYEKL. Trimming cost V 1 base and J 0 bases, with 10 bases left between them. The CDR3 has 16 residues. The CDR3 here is CASSQVWGSSYNEQFF. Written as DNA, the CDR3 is TGCGCCAGCAGCCAAGTGTGGGGGAGCTCCTACAATGAGCAGTTCTTC.

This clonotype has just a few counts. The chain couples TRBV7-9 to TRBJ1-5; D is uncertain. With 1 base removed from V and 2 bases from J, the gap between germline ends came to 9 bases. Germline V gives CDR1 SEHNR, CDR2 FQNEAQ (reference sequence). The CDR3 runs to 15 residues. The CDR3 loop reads CASSLEVDGNQPQHF. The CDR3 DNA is TGTGCCAGCAGCTTAGAGGTGGATGGCAATCAGCCCCAGCATTTT.

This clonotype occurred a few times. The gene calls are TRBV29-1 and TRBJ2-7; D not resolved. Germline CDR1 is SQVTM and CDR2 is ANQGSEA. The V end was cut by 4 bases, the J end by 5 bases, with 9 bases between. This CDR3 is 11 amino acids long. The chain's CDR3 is CSVVDRNEQYF. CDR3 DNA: TGCAGCGTTGTCGATAGGAACGAGCAGTACTTC.

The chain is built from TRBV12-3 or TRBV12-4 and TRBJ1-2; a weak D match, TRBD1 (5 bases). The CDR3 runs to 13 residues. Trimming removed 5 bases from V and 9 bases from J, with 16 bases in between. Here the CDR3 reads CASSPGTLNRYTF. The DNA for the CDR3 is TGTGCCAGCAGTCCCGGGACTCTAAACCGCTACACCTTC.

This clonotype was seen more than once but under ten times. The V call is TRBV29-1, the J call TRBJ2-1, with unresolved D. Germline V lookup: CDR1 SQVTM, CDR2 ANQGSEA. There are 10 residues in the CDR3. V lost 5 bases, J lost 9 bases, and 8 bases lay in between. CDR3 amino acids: CSVPGSEQFF. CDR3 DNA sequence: TGCAGCGTTCCCGGGTCTGAGCAGTTCTTC.

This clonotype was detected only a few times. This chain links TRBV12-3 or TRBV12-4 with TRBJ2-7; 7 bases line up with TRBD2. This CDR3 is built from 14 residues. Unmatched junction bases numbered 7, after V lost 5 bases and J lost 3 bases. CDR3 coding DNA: TGTGCCAGCAGTCCCGGGACTAATGACTACGAGCAGTACTTC. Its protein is CASSPGTNDYEQYF.

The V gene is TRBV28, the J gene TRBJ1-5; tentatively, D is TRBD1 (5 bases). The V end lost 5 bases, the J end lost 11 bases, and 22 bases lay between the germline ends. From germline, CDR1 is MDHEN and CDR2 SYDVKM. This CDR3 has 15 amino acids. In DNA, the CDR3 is TGTGCCAGCAGTCAATCCGGGGCCTGGTTAGGGACCCAGCATTTT. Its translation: CASSQSGAWLGTQHF.

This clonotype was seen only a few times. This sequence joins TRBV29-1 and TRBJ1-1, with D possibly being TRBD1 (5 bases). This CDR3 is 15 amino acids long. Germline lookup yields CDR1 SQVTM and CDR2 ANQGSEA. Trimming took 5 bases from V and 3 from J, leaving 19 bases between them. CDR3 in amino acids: CSVFRSGGLDTEAFF. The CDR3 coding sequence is TGCAGCGTTTTCAGGTCCGGGGGTTTGGACACTGAAGCTTTCTTT. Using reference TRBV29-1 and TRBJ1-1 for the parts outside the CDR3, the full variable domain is SAVISQKPSRDICQRGTSLTIQCQVDSQVTMMFWYRQQPGQSLTLIATANQGSEATYESGFVIDKFPISRPNLTFSTLTVSNMSPEDSSIYLCSVFRSGGLDTEAFFGQGTRLTVV.

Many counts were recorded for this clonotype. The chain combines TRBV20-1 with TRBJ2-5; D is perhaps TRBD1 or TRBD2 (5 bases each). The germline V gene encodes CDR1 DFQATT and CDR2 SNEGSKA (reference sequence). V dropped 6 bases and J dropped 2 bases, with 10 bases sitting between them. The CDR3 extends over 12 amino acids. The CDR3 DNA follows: TGCAGTGCAGTGGGGGATCAAGAGACCCAGTACTTC. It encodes CSAVGDQETQYF.

The CDR3 nucleotides read TGCGCCAGCAGCGGAGTTGACGGAACAACTGAAGCTTTCTTT. Translation gives CASSGVDGTTEAFF. The chain couples TRBV5-1 to TRBJ1-1; D gene ambiguous. This CDR3 comprises 14 residues. Germline CDR1 is SGHRS and CDR2 is YFSETQ. V was cut by 4 bases and J by 5 bases, with 15 bases left in between.

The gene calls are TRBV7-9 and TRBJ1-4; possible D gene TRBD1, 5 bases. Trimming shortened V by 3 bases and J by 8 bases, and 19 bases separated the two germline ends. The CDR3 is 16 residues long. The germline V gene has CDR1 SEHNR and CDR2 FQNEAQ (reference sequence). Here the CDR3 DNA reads TGTGCCAGCAGCTTTCCCTCGAACGGACAAATCGAAAAACTGTTTTTT. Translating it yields CASSFPSNGQIEKLFF.

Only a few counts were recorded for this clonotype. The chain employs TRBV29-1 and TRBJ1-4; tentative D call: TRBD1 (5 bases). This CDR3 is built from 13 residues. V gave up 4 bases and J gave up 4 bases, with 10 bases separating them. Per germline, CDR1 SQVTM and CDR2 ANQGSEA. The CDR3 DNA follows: TGCAGCGTTGCGGGACGGATTAATGAAAAACTGTTTTTT. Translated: CSVAGRINEKLFF.

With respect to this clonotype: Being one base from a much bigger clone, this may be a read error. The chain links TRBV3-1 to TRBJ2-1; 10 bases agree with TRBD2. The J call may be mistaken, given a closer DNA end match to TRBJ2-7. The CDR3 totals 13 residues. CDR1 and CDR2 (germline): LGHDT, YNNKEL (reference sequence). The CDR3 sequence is CASSHSGRSLQYF. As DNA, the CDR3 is TGTGCCAGCAGCCATAGCGGGAGGTCGTTGCAGTACTTC.

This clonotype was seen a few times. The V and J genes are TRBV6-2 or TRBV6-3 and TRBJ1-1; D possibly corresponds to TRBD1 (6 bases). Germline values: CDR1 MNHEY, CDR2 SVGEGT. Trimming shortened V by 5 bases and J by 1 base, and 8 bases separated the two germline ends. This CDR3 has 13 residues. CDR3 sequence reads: CASSIQGNTEAFF. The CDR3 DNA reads TGTGCCAGCAGTATACAGGGGAACACTGAAGCTTTCTTT.

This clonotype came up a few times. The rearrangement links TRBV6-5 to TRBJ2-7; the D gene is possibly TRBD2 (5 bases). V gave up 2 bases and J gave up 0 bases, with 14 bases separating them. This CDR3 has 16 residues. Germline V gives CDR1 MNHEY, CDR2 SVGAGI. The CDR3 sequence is CASSYQVTGSSYEQYF. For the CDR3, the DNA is TGTGCCAGCAGTTACCAGGTAACGGGAAGCTCCTACGAGCAGTACTTC.

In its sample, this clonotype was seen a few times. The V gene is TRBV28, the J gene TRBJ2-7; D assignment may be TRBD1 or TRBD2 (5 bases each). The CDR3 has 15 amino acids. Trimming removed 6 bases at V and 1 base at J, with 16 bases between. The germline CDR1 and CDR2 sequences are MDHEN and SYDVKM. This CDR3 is CASSPWTGQSYEQYF. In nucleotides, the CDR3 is TGTGCCAGCAGCCCCTGGACTGGACAATCCTACGAGCAGTACTTC.

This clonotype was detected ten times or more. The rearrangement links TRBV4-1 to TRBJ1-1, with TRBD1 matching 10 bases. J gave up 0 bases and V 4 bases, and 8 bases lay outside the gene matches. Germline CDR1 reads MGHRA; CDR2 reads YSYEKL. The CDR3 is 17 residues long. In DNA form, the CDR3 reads TGCGCCAGCAGCCCTACCGGGACAGGGGCTGTGAACACTGAAGCTTTCTTT. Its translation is CASSPTGTGAVNTEAFF.

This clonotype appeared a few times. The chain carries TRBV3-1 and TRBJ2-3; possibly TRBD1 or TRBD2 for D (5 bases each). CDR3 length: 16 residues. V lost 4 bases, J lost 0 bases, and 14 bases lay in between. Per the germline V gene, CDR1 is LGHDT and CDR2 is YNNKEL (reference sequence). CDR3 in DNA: TGTGCCAGCAGCCTGGGGGTCGTGTGGAGCACAGATACGCAGTATTTT. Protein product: CASSLGVVWSTDTQYF.

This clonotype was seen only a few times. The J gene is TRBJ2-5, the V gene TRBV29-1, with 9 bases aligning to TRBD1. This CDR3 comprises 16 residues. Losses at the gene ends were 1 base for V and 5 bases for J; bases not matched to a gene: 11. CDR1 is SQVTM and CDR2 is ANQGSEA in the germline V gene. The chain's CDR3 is CSVEGAPGQGMETQYF. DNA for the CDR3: TGCAGCGTTGAAGGGGCCCCAGGACAGGGGATGGAGACCCAGTACTTC.

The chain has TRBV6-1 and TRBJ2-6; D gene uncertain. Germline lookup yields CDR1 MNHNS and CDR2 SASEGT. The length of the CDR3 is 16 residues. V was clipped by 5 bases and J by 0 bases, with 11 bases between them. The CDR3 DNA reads TGTGCCAGCAGTCCAAGTGGTAGCTCTGGGGCCAACGTCCTGACTTTC. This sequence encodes CASSPSGSSGANVLTF.

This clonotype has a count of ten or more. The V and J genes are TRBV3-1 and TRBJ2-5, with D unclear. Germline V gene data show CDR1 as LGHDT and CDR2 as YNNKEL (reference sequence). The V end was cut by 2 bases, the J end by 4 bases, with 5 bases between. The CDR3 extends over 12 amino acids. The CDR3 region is CASSQQSETQYF. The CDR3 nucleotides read TGTGCCAGCAGCCAACAATCAGAGACCCAGTACTTC.

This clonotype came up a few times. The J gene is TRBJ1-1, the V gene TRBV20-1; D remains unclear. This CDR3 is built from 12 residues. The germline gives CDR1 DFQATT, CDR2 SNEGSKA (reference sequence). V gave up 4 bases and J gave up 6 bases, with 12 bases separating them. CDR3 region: CSATMGLAEAFF. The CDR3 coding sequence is TGCAGTGCTACTATGGGGTTGGCTGAAGCTTTCTTT.

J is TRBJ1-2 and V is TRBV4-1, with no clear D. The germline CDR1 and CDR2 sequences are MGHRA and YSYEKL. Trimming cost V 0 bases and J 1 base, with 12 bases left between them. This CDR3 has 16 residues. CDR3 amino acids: CASSQDRGTFNYGYTF. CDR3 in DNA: TGCGCCAGCAGCCAAGATCGAGGAACTTTTAACTATGGCTACACCTTC.